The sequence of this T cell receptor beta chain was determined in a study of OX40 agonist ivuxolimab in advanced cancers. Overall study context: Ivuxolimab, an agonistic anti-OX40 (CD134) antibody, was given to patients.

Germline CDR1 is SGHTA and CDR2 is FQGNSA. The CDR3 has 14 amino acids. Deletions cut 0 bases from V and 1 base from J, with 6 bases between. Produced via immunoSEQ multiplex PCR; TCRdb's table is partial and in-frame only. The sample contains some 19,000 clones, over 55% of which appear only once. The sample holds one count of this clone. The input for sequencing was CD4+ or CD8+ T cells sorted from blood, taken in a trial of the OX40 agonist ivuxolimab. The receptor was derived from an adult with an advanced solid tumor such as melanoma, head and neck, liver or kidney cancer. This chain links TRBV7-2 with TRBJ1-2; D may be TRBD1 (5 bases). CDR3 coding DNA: TGTGCCAGCAGCTTAGCAGGGGATAACTATGGCTACACCTTC. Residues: CASSLAGDNYGYTF.